This T cell receptor (beta chain) was documented in a study of OX40 agonist ivuxolimab in advanced cancers. This clone showed up just once. The CDR3 loop spans 17 amino acids. Trimming removed 4 bases from V and 0 bases from J; junction bases left unmatched: 13. Germline lookup yields CDR1 GTSNPN and CDR2 SVGIG (reference sequence). Assay: immunoSEQ multiplex PCR; the TCRdb copy retains only in-frame clones and omits some. This sample yields more than 60,000 clones, of which approximately 89% are seen a single time; 5.2% belongs to the top ten. This chain connects TRBV30 to TRBJ2-7; 9 bases match TRBD1. This sequence originates from an adult with an advanced solid tumor such as melanoma, head and neck, liver or kidney cancer. This material consisted of CD4+ or CD8+ T cells sorted from blood, taken in a trial of the OX40 agonist ivuxolimab. The DNA of the CDR3 is TGTGCCTGGACTCCATTCCTGACAGGGGGGAGCTCCTACGAGCAGTACTTC. Amino acids: CAWTPFLTGGSSYEQYF.